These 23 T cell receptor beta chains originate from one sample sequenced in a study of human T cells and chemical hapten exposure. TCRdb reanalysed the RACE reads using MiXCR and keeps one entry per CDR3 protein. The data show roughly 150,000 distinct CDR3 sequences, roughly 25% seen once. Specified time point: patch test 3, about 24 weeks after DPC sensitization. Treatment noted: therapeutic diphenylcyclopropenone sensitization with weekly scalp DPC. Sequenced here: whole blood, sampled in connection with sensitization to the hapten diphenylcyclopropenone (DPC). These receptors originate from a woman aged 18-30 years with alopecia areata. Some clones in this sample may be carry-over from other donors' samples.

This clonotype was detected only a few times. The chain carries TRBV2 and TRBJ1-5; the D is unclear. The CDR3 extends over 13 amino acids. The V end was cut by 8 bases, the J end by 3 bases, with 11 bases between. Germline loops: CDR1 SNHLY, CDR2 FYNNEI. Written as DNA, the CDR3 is TGTGCCAGCGGGAATGGGGTCAATCAGCCCCAGCATTTT. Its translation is CASGNGVNQPQHF.

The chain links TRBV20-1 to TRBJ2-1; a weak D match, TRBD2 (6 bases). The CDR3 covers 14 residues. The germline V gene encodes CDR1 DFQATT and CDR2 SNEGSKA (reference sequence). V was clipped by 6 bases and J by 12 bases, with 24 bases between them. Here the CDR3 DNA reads TGCAGTGCCCCGCTGGCGGGGTCCCCACTAGGGCAGTTCTTC. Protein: CSAPLAGSPLGQFF.

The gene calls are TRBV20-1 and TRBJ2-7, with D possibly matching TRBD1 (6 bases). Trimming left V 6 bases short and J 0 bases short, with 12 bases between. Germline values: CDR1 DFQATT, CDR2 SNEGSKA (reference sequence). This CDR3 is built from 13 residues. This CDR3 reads CSAHTGISYEQYF. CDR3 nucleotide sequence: TGCAGTGCCCATACAGGGATCTCCTACGAGCAGTACTTC.

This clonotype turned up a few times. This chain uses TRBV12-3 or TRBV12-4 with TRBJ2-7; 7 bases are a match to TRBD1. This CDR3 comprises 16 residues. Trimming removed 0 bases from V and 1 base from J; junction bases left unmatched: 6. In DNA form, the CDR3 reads TGTGCCAGCAGTTTAGCTACAGGGGTTGGGTCCTACGAGCAGTACTTC. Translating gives CASSLATGVGSYEQYF.

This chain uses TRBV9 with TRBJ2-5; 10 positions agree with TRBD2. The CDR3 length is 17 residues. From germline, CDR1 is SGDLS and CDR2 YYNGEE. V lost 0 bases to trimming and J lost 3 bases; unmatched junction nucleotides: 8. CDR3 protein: CASSVGLAGGGEETQYF. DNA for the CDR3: TGTGCCAGCAGCGTAGGCTTAGCGGGAGGAGGAGAAGAGACCCAGTACTTC.

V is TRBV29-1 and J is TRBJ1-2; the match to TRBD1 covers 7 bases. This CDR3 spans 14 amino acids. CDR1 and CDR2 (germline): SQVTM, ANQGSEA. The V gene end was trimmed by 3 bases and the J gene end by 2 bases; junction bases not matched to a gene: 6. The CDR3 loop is CSVDQGGVNYGYTF. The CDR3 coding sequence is TGCAGCGTTGACCAGGGGGGGGTAAACTATGGCTACACCTTC.

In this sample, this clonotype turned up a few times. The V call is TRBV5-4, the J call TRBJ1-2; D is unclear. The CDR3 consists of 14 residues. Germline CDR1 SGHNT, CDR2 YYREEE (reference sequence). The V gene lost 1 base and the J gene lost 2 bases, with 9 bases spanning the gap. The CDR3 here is CASSLYRFNYGYTF. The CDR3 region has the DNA TGTGCCAGCAGCTTGTATCGGTTCAACTATGGCTACACCTTC.

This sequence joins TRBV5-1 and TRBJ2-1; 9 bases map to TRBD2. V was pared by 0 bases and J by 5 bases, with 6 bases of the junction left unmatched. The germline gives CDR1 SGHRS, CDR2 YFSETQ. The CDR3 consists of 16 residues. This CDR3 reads CASSLGLAAPDNEQFF. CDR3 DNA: TGCGCCAGCAGCTTGGGACTAGCGGCCCCCGACAATGAGCAGTTCTTC. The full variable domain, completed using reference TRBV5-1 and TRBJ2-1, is KAGVTQTPRYLIKTRGQQVTLSCSPISGHRSVSWYQQTPGQGLQFLFEYFSETQRNKGNFPGRFSGRQFSNSRSEMNVSTLELGDSALYLCASSLGLAAPDNEQFFGPGTRLTVL.

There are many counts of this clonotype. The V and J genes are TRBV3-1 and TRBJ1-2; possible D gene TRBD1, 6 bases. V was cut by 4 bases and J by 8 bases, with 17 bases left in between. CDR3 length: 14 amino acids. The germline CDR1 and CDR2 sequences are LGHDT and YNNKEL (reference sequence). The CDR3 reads CASSPRYREFGYTF. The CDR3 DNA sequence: TGTGCCAGCAGCCCCCGGTACAGGGAATTCGGCTACACCTTC.

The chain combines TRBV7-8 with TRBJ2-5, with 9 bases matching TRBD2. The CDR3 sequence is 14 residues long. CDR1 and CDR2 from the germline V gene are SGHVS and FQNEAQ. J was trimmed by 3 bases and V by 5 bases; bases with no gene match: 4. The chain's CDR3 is CASSARLAEETQYF. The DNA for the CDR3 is TGTGCCAGCAGCGCCCGACTAGCGGAAGAGACCCAGTACTTC.

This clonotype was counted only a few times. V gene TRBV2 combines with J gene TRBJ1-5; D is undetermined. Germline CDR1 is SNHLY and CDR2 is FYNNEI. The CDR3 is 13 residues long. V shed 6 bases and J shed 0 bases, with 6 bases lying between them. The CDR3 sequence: CASRWDSNQPQHF. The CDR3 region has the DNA TGTGCCAGCAGGTGGGATAGCAATCAGCCCCAGCATTTT.

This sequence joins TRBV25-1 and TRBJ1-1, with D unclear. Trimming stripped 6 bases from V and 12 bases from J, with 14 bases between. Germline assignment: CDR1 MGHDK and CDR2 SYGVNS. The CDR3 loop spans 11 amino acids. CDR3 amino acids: CASSRASGSFF. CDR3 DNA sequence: TGTGCCAGCAGCCGGGCCTCCGGGTCTTTCTTT.

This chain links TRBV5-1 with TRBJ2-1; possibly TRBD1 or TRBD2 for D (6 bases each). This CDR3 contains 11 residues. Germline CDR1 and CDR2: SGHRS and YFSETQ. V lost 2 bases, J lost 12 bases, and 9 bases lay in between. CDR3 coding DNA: TGCGCCAGCAGCTTCCGGGGGCTGCAGTTCTTC. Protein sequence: CASSFRGLQFF.

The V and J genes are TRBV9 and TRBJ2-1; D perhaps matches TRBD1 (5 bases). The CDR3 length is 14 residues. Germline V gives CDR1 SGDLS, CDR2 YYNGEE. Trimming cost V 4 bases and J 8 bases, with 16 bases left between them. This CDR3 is CASSPNNPGYEQFF. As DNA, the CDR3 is TGTGCCAGCAGCCCTAATAACCCAGGGTATGAGCAGTTCTTC. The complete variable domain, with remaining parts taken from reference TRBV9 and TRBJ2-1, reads DSGVTQTPKHLITATGQRVTLRCSPRSGDLSVYWYQQSLDQGLQFLIQYYNGEERAKGNILERFSAQQFPDLHSELNLSSLELGDSALYFCASSPNNPGYEQFFGPGTRLTVL.

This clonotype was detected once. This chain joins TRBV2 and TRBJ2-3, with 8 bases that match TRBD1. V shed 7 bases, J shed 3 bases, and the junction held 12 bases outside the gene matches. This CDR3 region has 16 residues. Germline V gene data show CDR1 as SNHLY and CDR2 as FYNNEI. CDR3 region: CASTRSGGAQTDTQYF. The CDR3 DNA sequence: TGTGCCAGCACGCGGTCAGGGGGCGCGCAAACAGATACGCAGTATTTT.

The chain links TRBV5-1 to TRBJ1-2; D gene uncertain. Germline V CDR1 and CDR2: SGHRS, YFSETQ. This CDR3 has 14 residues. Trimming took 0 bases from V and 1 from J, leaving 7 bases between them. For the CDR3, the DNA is TGCGCCAGCAGCTTGGAATGGGGTAACTATGGCTACACCTTC. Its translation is CASSLEWGNYGYTF. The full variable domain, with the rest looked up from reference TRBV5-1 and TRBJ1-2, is KAGVTQTPRYLIKTRGQQVTLSCSPISGHRSVSWYQQTPGQGLQFLFEYFSETQRNKGNFPGRFSGRQFSNSRSEMNVSTLELGDSALYLCASSLEWGNYGYTFGSGTRLTVV.

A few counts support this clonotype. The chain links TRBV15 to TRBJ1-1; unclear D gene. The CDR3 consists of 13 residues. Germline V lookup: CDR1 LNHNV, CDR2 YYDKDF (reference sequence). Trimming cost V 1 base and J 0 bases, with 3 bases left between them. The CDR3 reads CATSRVMNTEAFF. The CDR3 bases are TGTGCCACCAGCAGAGTGATGAACACTGAAGCTTTCTTT.

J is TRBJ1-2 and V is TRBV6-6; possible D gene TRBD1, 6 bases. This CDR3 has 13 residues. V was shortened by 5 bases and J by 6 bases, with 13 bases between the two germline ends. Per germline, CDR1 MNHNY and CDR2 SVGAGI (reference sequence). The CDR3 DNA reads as TGTGCCAGCAGTCAACAGGGATTCGATGGCTACACCTTC. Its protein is CASSQQGFDGYTF.

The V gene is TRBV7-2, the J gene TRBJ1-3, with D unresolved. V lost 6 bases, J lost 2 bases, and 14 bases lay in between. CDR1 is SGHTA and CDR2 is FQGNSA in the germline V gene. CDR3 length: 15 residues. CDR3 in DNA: TGTGCCAGCAGACCCCCGGCTCGAGCTGGAAACACCATATATTTT. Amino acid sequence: CASRPPARAGNTIYF.

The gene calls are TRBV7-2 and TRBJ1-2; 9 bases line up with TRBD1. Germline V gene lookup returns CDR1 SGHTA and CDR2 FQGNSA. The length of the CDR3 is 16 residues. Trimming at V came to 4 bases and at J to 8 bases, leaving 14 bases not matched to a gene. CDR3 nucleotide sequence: TGTGCCAGCAGCTCCCGGGACAGGGCACGTACCGGGGGCTACACCTTC. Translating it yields CASSSRDRARTGGYTF. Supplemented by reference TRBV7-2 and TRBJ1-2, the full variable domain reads GAGVSQSPSNKVTEKGKDVELRCDPISGHTALYWYRQSLGQGLEFLIYFQGNSAPDKSGLPSDRFSAERTGGSVSTLTIQRTQQEDSAVYLCASSSRDRARTGGYTFGSGTRLTVV.

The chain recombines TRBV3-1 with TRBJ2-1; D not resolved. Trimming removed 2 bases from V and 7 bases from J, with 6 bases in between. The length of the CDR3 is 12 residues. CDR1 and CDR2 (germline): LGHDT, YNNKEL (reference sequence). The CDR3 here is CASSQLLNEQFF. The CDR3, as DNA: TGTGCCAGCAGCCAACTCCTAAATGAGCAGTTCTTC.

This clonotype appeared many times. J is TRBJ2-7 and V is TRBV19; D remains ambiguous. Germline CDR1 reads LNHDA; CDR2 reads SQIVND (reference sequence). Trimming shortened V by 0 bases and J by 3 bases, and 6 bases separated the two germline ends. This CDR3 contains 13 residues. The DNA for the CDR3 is TGTGCCAGTAGTATAGATCGGCGCTACGAGCAGTACTTC. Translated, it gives CASSIDRRYEQYF.

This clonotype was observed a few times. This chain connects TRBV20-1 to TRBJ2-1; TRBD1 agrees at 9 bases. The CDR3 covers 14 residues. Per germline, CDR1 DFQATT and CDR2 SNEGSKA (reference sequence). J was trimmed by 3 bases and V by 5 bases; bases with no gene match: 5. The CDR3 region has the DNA TGCAGTGCTGCGCCGGGACAGGGCTACAATGAGCAGTTCTTC. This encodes CSAAPGQGYNEQFF.